This T cell receptor (beta chain) was observed in a study of radiotherapy plus CTLA-4 blockade in lung cancer. As for this clone: What it recognizes is unknown.

Study-wide findings and caveats: TCR clones of tumor origin grew in blood after radiotherapy plus ipilimumab.

Profiled with immunoSEQ multiplex PCR; TCRdb holds only in-frame clones, not every one. The table lists about 80,000 clones, about four fifths of them singletons. From germline, CDR1 is MDHEN and CDR2 SYDVKM. The CDR3 has 15 amino acids. V lost 3 bases and J lost 0, with 10 bases in between. The clonotype originates from a human donor with non-small cell lung cancer whose response to radiotherapy plus ipilimumab could not be evaluated. Some clones in this sample may be carry-over from other donors' samples. The chain is built from TRBV28 and TRBJ2-3; no clear D. The specimen comprised peripheral blood, sampled from a patient treated with radiotherapy plus ipilimumab. CDR3 residues: CASSFSGLSTDTQYF. The CDR3 region has the DNA TGTGCCAGCAGTTTTTCAGGTCTTAGCACAGATACGCAGTATTTT.